The clone carrying this TCR beta chain was found a few times. Its antigen remains unidentified. One entry per CDR3 protein, called by TCRdb with MiXCR from the reads. This sample carries around 630,000 distinct CDR3 sequences, approximately 25% of them seen once, and the ten largest clones take 7.5% to 9%. The sample is drawn from a study of T cell repertoires in cytomegalovirus infection. At the level of the study: An indication of both CMV infection and matching HLA type came from public TCR beta signatures.

This CDR3 has 15 residues. CDR1 is SGHTA, CDR2 FQGNSA, per germline. V was pared by 5 bases and J by 7 bases, with 18 bases between. Points from the study as a whole: The response measured ex vivo was dominated by TCR beta clonotypes (HLA-C-restricted and CMV-specific). Pooled public TCR beta family frequency picked out CMV carriers with the relevant HLA.

The sequence derives from a human donor in good health (CMV status not recorded). Some clones in this sample may be carry-over from other donors' samples. V and J are TRBV7-2 and TRBJ1-5; possibly TRBD1 for D (5 bases). Sequencing was performed on CD8+ T cells from PBMCs. CDR3 coding DNA: TGTGCCAGCAGCCACCCCGGGGGAGTATACCAGCCCCAGCATTTT. Protein: CASSHPGGVYQPQHF.